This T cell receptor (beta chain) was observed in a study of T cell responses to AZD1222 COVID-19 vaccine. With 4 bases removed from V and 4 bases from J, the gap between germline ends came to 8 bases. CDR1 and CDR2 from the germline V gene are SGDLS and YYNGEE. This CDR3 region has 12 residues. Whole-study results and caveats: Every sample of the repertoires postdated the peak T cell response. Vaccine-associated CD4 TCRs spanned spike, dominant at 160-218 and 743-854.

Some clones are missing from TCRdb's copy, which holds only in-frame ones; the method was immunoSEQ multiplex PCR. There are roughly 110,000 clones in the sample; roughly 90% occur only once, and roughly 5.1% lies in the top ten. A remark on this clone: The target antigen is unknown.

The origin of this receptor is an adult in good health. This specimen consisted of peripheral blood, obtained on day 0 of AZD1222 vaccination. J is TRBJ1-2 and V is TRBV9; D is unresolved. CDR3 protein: CASSQTTYGYTF. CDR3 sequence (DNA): TGTGCCAGCAGCCAGACAACCTATGGCTACACCTTC.